This T cell receptor (beta chain) was recovered during a study of CD8 T cells in ankylosing spondylitis. Study-wide findings and caveats: CD8+ disease-linked clones were present at relatively low frequencies in blood. Blood from ankylosing spondylitis patients appeared to carry a characteristic roughly 8-variant TCR beta motif.

Germline assignment: CDR1 SGDLS and CDR2 YYNGEE. The CDR3 is 15 amino acids. Trimming shortened V by 5 bases and J by 5 bases, and 17 bases separated the two germline ends. TCRdb passed the 5' RACE reads through MiXCR, listing each CDR3 protein once. The sample yields 200,000 to 250,000 distinct CDR3 sequences, 10% seen once. This clonotype showed up just a few times. Its antigen is not identified. This TCR was recovered from a male donor with ankylosing spondylitis or in good health (not recorded which). The sequencing input was blood, either unsorted or a sorted T cell fraction (not recorded which). The chain uses TRBV9 and TRBJ2-1; D might be TRBD1 (6 bases). CDR3 sequence reads: CASSRFVGTNNEQFF. Here the CDR3 DNA reads TGTGCCAGCAGTCGATTTGTGGGGACAAACAATGAGCAGTTCTTC.